Below are 6 T cell receptor beta chains sequenced from a single sample in a study of control samples from healthy donors and cancer patients (dated by TCRdb to 2018 to 2021). The protocol used for the library was the immunoSEQ multiplex PCR assay. The immuneACCESS repertoire file appears here via TCRdb, limited to in-frame rearrangements. These files lack a portion of the clones; in checked studies, under half of the deficit traces to unresolved V genes, and the cause of the others is not known. The sample has more than 140,000 clones on record, 85% to 95% of them singletons. Under 15% of the sample lies in the top ten. Sequencing used blood. These receptors all stem from a man in his forties in good health.

The chain recombines TRBV7-9 with TRBJ1-6, with D possibly being TRBD1 (5 bases). V was clipped by 2 bases and J by 8 bases, with 7 bases between them. Germline lookup yields CDR1 SEHNR and CDR2 FQNEAQ (reference sequence). The CDR3 is made up of 13 amino acids. This CDR3 reads CASSLQGDSPLHF. DNA of the CDR3: TGTGCCAGCAGCTTACAGGGTGATTCACCCCTCCACTTT.

This chain connects TRBV6-5 to TRBJ2-7, with TRBD1 matching over 8 bases. J gave up 3 bases and V 6 bases, and 10 bases lay outside the gene matches. Per germline, CDR1 MNHEY and CDR2 SVGAGI. The CDR3 is 15 amino acids. For the CDR3, the DNA is TGTGCCAGCAGAGACAGGGGACTGGGGAACTACGAGCAGTACTTC. Its protein is CASRDRGLGNYEQYF.

CDR3 protein: CASSLGQVQETQYF. In DNA form, the CDR3 reads TGCGCCAGCAGCTTGGGGCAGGTACAAGAGACCCAGTACTTC. The chain employs TRBV5-1 and TRBJ2-5; D is ambiguous. The germline V gene has CDR1 SGHRS and CDR2 YFSETQ. The V end was cut by 0 bases, the J end by 2 bases, with 8 bases between. The CDR3 has 14 amino acids.

The chain is built from TRBV28 and TRBJ2-7; possibly TRBD1 or TRBD2 for D (6 bases each). Germline V gene data show CDR1 as MDHEN and CDR2 as SYDVKM. This CDR3 is 14 amino acids long. Trimming removed 6 bases from V and 3 bases from J, with 15 bases in between. The CDR3 sequence is CASRGGGSLYEQYF. The CDR3 coding sequence is TGTGCCAGCAGGGGGGGCGGGTCCCTCTACGAGCAGTACTTC.

V is TRBV15 and J is TRBJ2-3; TRBD1 agrees at 8 bases. The ends lost 1 base at V and 1 base at J; junction bases unmatched: 4. Per the germline V gene, CDR1 is LNHNV and CDR2 is YYDKDF (reference sequence). This CDR3 spans 16 amino acids. CDR3 nucleotides: TGTGCCACCAGCAGAGCCGTGGGACAGGGCACAGATACGCAGTATTTT. Its protein is CATSRAVGQGTDTQYF.

In DNA form, the CDR3 reads TGCGCCAGCAGCCAACAGTGGTCTAACTATGGCTACACCTTC. Encoded protein: CASSQQWSNYGYTF. The gene calls are TRBV4-3 and TRBJ1-2; D is unclear. Germline V lookup: CDR1 LGHNA, CDR2 YSLEER. There are 14 residues in the CDR3. V dropped 2 bases and J dropped 0 bases, with 7 bases sitting between them.